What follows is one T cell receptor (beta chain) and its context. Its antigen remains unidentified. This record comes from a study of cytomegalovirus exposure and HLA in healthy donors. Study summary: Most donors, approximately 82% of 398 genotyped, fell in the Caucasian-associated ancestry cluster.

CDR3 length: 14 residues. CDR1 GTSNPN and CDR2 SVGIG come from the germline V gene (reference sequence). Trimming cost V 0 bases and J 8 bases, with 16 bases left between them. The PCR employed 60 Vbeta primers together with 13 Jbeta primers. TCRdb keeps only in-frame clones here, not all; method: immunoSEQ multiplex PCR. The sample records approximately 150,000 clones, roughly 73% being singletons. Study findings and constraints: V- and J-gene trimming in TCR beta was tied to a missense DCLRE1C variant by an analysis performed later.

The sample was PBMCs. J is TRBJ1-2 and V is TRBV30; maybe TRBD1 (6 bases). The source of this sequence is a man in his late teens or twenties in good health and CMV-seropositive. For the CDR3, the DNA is TGTGCCTGGAGTGTTGTTGGGGGGGCGGGAGGCTACACCTTC. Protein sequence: CAWSVVGGAGGYTF.